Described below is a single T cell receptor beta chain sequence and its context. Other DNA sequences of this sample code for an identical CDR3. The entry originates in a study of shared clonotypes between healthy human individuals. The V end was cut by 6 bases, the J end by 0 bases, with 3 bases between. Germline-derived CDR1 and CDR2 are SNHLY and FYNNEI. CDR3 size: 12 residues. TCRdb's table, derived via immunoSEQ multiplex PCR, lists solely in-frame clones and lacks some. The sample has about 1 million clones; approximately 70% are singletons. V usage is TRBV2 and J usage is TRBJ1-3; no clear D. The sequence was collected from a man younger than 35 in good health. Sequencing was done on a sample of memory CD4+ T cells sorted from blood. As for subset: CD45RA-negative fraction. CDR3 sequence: CASRGSGNTIYF. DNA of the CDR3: TGTGCCAGCAGGGGCTCTGGAAACACCATATATTTT.